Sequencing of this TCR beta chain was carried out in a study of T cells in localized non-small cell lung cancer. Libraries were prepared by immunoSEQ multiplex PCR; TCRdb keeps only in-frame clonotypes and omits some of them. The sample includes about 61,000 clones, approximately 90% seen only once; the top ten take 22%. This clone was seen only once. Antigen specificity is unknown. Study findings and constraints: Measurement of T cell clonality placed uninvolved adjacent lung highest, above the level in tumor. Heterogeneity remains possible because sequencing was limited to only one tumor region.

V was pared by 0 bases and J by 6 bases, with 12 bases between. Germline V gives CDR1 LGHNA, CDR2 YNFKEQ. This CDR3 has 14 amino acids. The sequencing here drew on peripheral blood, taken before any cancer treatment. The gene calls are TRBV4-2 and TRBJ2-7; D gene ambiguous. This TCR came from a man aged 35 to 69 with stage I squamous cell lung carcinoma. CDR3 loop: CASSQDGAGVEQYF. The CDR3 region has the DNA TGTGCCAGCAGCCAAGATGGAGCAGGAGTCGAGCAGTACTTC.